This passage covers 13 T cell receptor beta chains from one sample sequenced in a study of T cells in Graves' hyperthyroidism and ophthalmopathy. TCR beta CDR3 regions were amplified from RNA transcripts. The primer set for the first-round RT-PCR of the TCR CDR3 was HTBI. One entry per CDR3 protein, called by TCRdb with MiXCR from the multiplex PCR reads. The table shows more than 550,000 distinct CDR3 sequences, with 15% to 20% occurring only once. The sample taken for sequencing was blood. Every receptor here comes from a man aged 45-65 years with Graves' hyperthyroidism.

Ten or more counts support this clonotype. The chain is built from TRBV11-3 and TRBJ2-1; D tentatively fits TRBD1 or TRBD2 (5 bases each). V lost 6 bases, J lost 2 bases, and 14 bases lay in between. CDR1 and CDR2 from the germline V gene are SGHNT and YENEEA. The CDR3 is 15 amino acids. The CDR3 is CASSQGSGPYNEQFF. CDR3 sequence (DNA): TGTGCCAGCAGTCAAGGGTCGGGACCCTACAATGAGCAGTTCTTC. Supplemented by reference TRBV11-3 and TRBJ2-1, the full variable domain reads EAGVVQSPRYKIIEKKQPVAFWCNPISGHNTLYWYLQNLGQGPELLIRYENEEAVDDSQLPKDRFSAERLKGVDSTLKIQPAELGDSAVYLCASSQGSGPYNEQFFGPGTRLTVL.

In regard to this clonotype: One base away lies a much larger clone, so this may be a sequencing read error. This rearrangement joins TRBV11-2 to TRBJ2-3, with 7 bases identical to TRBD1. CDR3 length equals 16 residues. Looked up from germline, CDR1 is SGHAT and CDR2 is FQNNGV. DNA for the CDR3: TGTGCCAGCAGCTACCGGGACAGAGCTAGCACAGGTACGCAGTATTTT. Translation gives CASSYRDRASTGTQYF.

V and J are TRBV5-1 and TRBJ2-4; D is undetermined. The V end was cut by 1 base, the J end by 5 bases, with 13 bases between. CDR1 SGHRS and CDR2 YFSETQ come from the germline V gene. The CDR3 runs 15 residues. CDR3 residues: CASSLSSLSQNIQYF. CDR3 DNA: TGCGCCAGCAGCTTGTCCTCCTTATCTCAAAACATTCAGTACTTC.

On this clonotype: This may stem from a read error, because a much larger clone lies one nucleotide away. This chain links TRBV18 with TRBJ2-3, with D tentatively TRBD1 (5 bases). Germline CDR1 is KGHSH and CDR2 is LQKENI. The CDR3 spans 15 residues. The CDR3 region has the DNA TGTGCCAGCTCACCAGTAGGGGCGAGCACAGATACGCAGTGTTTT. It codes for CASSPVGASTDTQCF. The entire variable domain, with the rest obtained from reference TRBV18 and TRBJ2-3, is as follows: NAGVMQNPRHLVRRRGQEARLRCSPMKGHSHVYWYRQLPEEGLKFMVYLQKENIIDESGMPKERFSAEFPKEGPSILRIQQVVRGDSAAYFCASSPVGASTDTQCFGPGTRLTVL.

This clonotype was detected a few times. The V gene is TRBV6-8, the J gene TRBJ2-5; TRBD1 agrees at 9 bases. Germline assignment: CDR1 MNHGY and CDR2 SAAAGT. The CDR3 contains 13 residues. Trimming cost V 3 bases and J 7 bases; bases outside gene matches: 3. Here the CDR3 DNA reads TGTGCCAGCAGTTATGGACAGGGGAGGACCCAGTACTTC. Its translation: CASSYGQGRTQYF.

The chain carries TRBV12-5 and TRBJ1-4; possible D gene TRBD1, 6 bases. V was trimmed by 5 bases and J by 7 bases, leaving 8 bases between them. The CDR3 runs 12 residues. The germline gives CDR1 LGHNT, CDR2 FRNRAP. CDR3 in amino acids: CASGVGGEKLFF. CDR3 DNA: TGTGCTAGTGGTGTAGGGGGTGAAAAACTGTTTTTT. Full variable domain (missing parts from reference TRBV12-5 and TRBJ1-4): DARVTQTPRHKVTEMGQEVTMRCQPILGHNTVFWYRQTMMQGLELLAYFRNRAPLDDSGMPKDRFSAEMPDATLATLKIQPSEPRDSAVYFCASGVGGEKLFFGSGTQLSVL.

The chain employs TRBV28 and TRBJ1-3; 7 bases are a match to TRBD1. There are 13 residues in the CDR3. Per germline, CDR1 MDHEN and CDR2 SYDVKM. V shed 3 bases and J 16 bases; nucleotides not matched to a gene: 12. The CDR3 sequence is CASSFETGIPRYF. The CDR3 coding sequence is TGTGCCAGCAGTTTTGAGACAGGGATTCCTCGCTATTTT.

This clonotype has a count of ten or more. The gene calls are TRBV5-1 and TRBJ2-1; 13 nucleotides align to TRBD2. Germline V lookup: CDR1 SGHRS, CDR2 YFSETQ. Trimming took 4 bases from V and 8 from J; bases not matched to a gene: 15. CDR3 length: 18 residues. The CDR3 loop is CASSPWTSGRVGIHEQFF. Written as DNA, the CDR3 is TGCGCCAGCAGCCCGTGGACTAGCGGGAGAGTAGGGATTCATGAGCAGTTCTTC.

This clonotype was observed a single time. The rearrangement links TRBV2 to TRBJ2-7, with TRBD1 matching 9 bases. The CDR3 extends over 15 amino acids. Germline V gene sequence: CDR1 SNHLY, CDR2 FYNNEI. Trimming took 3 bases from V and 2 from J; bases not matched to a gene: 5. Written as DNA, the CDR3 is TGTGCCAGCAGTGACACCGGGACAGGGACCTACGAGCAGTACTTC. Protein: CASSDTGTGTYEQYF. Supplemented by reference TRBV2 and TRBJ2-7, the full variable domain reads EPEVTQTPSHQVTQMGQEVILRCVPISNHLYFYWYRQILGQKVEFLVSFYNNEISEKSEIFDDQFSVERPDGSNFTLKIRSTKLEDSAMYFCASSDTGTGTYEQYFGPGTRLTVT.

This sequence joins TRBV5-1 and TRBJ2-3; 11 nucleotides match TRBD2. CDR3 size: 18 residues. Germline CDR1 is SGHRS and CDR2 is YFSETQ. J was trimmed by 2 bases and V by 3 bases; bases with no gene match: 11. The CDR3 coding sequence is TGCGCCAGCAGCTCGCCGCTACAGACTAGCGGGAACACAGATACGCAGTATTTT. Protein: CASSSPLQTSGNTDTQYF. The whole variable domain, filled in from reference TRBV5-1 and TRBJ2-3, reads KAGVTQTPRYLIKTRGQQVTLSCSPISGHRSVSWYQQTPGQGLQFLFEYFSETQRNKGNFPGRFSGRQFSNSRSEMNVSTLELGDSALYLCASSSPLQTSGNTDTQYFGPGTRLTVL.

This clonotype has a count of ten or more. The genes are TRBV28 and TRBJ2-5, with 13 bases identical to TRBD2. Germline CDR1 and CDR2: MDHEN and SYDVKM. The J segment lost 3 bases and the V segment lost 4 bases, leaving 8 bases of the junction unmatched. This CDR3 comprises 17 residues. The chain's CDR3 is CASSSRTSGSREETQYF. The DNA for the CDR3 is TGTGCCAGCAGTTCACGGACTAGCGGGAGTAGGGAAGAGACCCAGTACTTC. The full variable domain, its missing parts supplied by reference TRBV28 and TRBJ2-5, is DVKVTQSSRYLVKRTGEKVFLECVQDMDHENMFWYRQDPGLGLRLIYFSYDVKMKEKGDIPEGYSVSREKKERFSLILESASTNQTSMYLCASSSRTSGSREETQYFGPGTRLLVL.

This chain links TRBV30 with TRBJ1-5, with TRBD1 matching 7 bases. Germline assignment: CDR1 GTSNPN and CDR2 SVGIG (reference sequence). The junction had 5 bases not matched to a gene; V was cut back by 3 bases and J by 3 bases. The CDR3 contains 14 residues. Here the CDR3 reads CAWRQTGFNQPQHF. The CDR3 bases are TGTGCCTGGAGACAGACAGGGTTCAATCAGCCCCAGCATTTT.

This clonotype came up many times. The chain is built from TRBV2 and TRBJ1-5; D possibly corresponds to TRBD1 (6 bases). The germline V gene has CDR1 SNHLY and CDR2 FYNNEI. This CDR3 has 14 amino acids. Trimming stripped 6 bases from V and 2 bases from J, with 11 bases between. The CDR3: CASSTGSGNQPQHF. In nucleotides, the CDR3 is TGTGCCAGCAGCACAGGGTCTGGCAATCAGCCCCAGCATTTT.